Listed below are T cell receptor beta chains from one sample, sequenced in a study of beta chain features in type 1 diabetes. Only in-frame clones appear in the TCRdb table, and some are missing; sequencing was by immunoSEQ multiplex PCR. The profile covers about half a million clones, with over 25% appearing a single time and about 0.065% taken by the ten largest. Sequencing was performed on naive CD4+ T cells from blood. These receptors all stem from a man between 18 and 35 years old in good health. Each CDR3 is given with its conserved first and last residue. Each record gives: J gene, clone size, D gene, CDR3 length, V gene, CDR3 protein, CDR3 DNA. The D gene is left open where the match is weak. Rows may omit the clone size; those that give it use once, few, many or a size class.

TRBJ2-1 | - | - | 17 | TRBV28 | CASSFIGPLRGGNEQFF | TGTGCCAGCAGTTTCATAGGGCCTCTCCGAGGGGGGAATGAGCAGTTCTTC
TRBJ2-2 | - | TRBD2 | 15 | TRBV9 | CASSDYSGRTGELFF | TGTGCCAGCAGCGATTATAGCGGGAGGACCGGGGAGCTGTTTTTT
TRBJ2-1 | few | TRBD2 | 15 | TRBV30 | CAWSRLAGIYNEQFF | TGTGCCTGGAGTAGACTAGCGGGGATCTACAATGAGCAGTTCTTC
TRBJ2-7 | few | - | 14 | TRBV29-1 | CSVGFLDSPYEQYF | TGCAGCGTTGGTTTCCTGGACAGCCCCTACGAGCAGTACTTC
TRBJ2-5 | - | - | 14 | TRBV28 | CASSSGPIQETQYF | TGTGCCAGCAGTTCGGGACCGATCCAAGAGACCCAGTACTTC
TRBJ2-7 | - | - | 15 | TRBV7-2 | CASSLRTGIDYEQYF | TGTGCCAGCAGCTTGAGGACCGGAATAGACTACGAGCAGTACTTC
TRBJ2-7 | - | - | 13 | TRBV25-1 | CASTRDTYYEQYF | TGTGCCAGCACCAGGGACACATACTACGAGCAGTACTTC
TRBJ1-2 | - | - | 11 | TRBV5-1 | CASRLGYGYTF | TGCGCCAGCAGGTTGGGCTATGGCTACACCTTC
TRBJ2-1 | - | - | 12 | TRBV30 | CAWSVSRGEQFF | TGTGCCTGGAGTGTTAGTCGGGGGGAGCAGTTCTTC
TRBJ1-2 | few | - | 14 | TRBV7-9 | CASSPTALPYGYTF | TGTGCCAGCAGCCCCACAGCCTTACCCTATGGCTACACCTTC